This T cell receptor beta chain came from a study of shared clonotypes between healthy human individuals. About the study: With ages of 18 to 49, the donors were a couple of women and three men. CD4 naive and memory got three plates each, CD8 naive two, CD8 memory one.

CDR1 and CDR2 from the germline V gene are SGHRS and YFSETQ. V was trimmed by 4 bases and J by 6 bases, leaving 14 bases between them. The CDR3 is 15 residues long. As processed by the authors: Junction-only immunoSEQ sequences carried no quality scores, so filtering differed. Sequencing was performed with immunoSEQ multiplex PCR; in TCRdb, only in-frame clones are kept and a portion is missing. The DNA was the basis for D and trimming; V, J and clone size are from that table. The sample records roughly 1,100,000 clones, roughly 75% being singletons. Sequenced: memory CD4+ T cells sorted from blood. Specified subset: CD45RA-negative fraction. The receptor comes from a man aged 18 to 29 in good health. The chain uses TRBV5-1 and TRBJ1-6; TRBD1 might be the D (5 bases). The CDR3 DNA reads as TGCGCCAGCAGCCTGACAGCCTACATTAATTCACCCCTCCACTTT. Its protein is CASSLTAYINSPLHF.